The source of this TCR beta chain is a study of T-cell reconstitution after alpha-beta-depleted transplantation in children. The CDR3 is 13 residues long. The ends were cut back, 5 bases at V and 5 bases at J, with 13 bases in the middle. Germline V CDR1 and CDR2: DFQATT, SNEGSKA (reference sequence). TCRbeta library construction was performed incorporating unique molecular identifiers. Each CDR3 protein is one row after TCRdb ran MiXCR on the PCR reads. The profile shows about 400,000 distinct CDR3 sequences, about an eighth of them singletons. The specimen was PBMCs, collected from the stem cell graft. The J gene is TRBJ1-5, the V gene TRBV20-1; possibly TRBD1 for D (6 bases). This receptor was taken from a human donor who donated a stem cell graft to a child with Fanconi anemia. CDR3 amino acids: CSALKPGDQPQHF. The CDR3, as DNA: TGCAGTGCTCTTAAGCCAGGGGATCAGCCCCAGCATTTT.